Listed here is a single T cell receptor (beta chain). Germline trimming cut 2 bases from V and 10 bases from J; bases unmatched to any gene: 9. Per the germline V gene, CDR1 is SGHRS and CDR2 is YFSETQ. The CDR3 extends over 15 amino acids. Each sample came from a Caucasian adult donor living in Nashville, Tennessee. The investigators split CD4+ cells into a CD45RA+ naive subset and a CD45RA-negative memory subset. This sample is part of a study of shared clonotypes between healthy human individuals. Only in-frame clones appear in the TCRdb table, and some are missing; sequencing was by immunoSEQ multiplex PCR. The sample lists around 200,000 clones, roughly 93% seen once, with around 0.067% in the top ten.

The chain carries TRBV5-1 and TRBJ1-4, with 9 bases aligning to TRBD1. Sequenced input: naive CD4+ T cells sorted from blood. Described subset: CD45RA+ positively selected. This TCR was sampled from a woman in her twenties or thirties in good health. The CDR3 region is CASSFRQGGVRKLFF. CDR3 sequence (DNA): TGCGCCAGCAGCTTTAGACAGGGGGGAGTGAGAAAACTGTTTTTT.